Below are 11 T cell receptor beta chains sequenced from a single sample in a study of tumor-infiltrating lymphocytes in primary liver carcinoma. Taking about 17-31 mg of unsorted bulk tissue, the authors co-extracted RNA and DNA. TCR beta cDNA came from roughly 0.45 ug total RNA, primed with a constant-region primer. Three nested multiplex PCR rounds of slightly modified ARM-PCR generated TCR beta libraries. Investigators reported that the first two PCR rounds, at 10 cycles each, used TRBV1-TRBV30 forward primers with a C-beta reverse primer. TCRdb re-derived calls from the multiplex PCR reads in MiXCR, one entry per CDR3 protein. Of 55,000 to 70,000 distinct CDR3 sequences in the sample, over 65% were seen once. The specimen was liver tumor tissue from sampling region 2. Subset reported: tumor region T2, inferior pole. All receptors derive from a man aged 35 to 55 with primary liver carcinoma and hepatitis B virus infection.

On this clonotype itself: This may come from a read error, since a much larger clone is one base off. This chain links TRBV10-2 with TRBJ2-3; TRBD2 aligns across 9 bases. Per germline, CDR1 WSHSY and CDR2 SAAADI. With 4 bases clipped from V and 0 bases from J, the junction kept 8 bases outside the gene matches. The CDR3 runs 17 residues. The CDR3 spells CASSVLQGLASTDTQYF. The CDR3 DNA sequence: TGCGCCAGCAGTGTGTTACAGGGACTAGCTAGCACAGATACGCAGTATTTT.

Of note for this clonotype: Without the conserved terminal phenylalanine or tryptophan, this CDR3 likely stems from a read error. The V call is TRBV6-5, the J call TRBJ1-1; no clear D. The ends were cut back, 5 bases at V and 2 bases at J, with 12 bases in the middle. The CDR3 has 14 residues. Germline CDR1 and CDR2: MNHEY and SVGAGI. The CDR3 DNA follows: TGTGCCAGCAGTACTCTAAGGTTTAACACTGAAGCTTTCCTT. Its translation: CASSTLRFNTEAFL.

Concerning this clonotype: This is likely a read error, given that the CDR3 carries no conserved phenylalanine or tryptophan at its end. The chain couples TRBV29-1 to TRBJ2-3; 11 bases match TRBD1. Trimming removed 3 bases from V and 2 bases from J; junction bases left unmatched: 13. The CDR3 totals 18 residues. CDR1 is SQVTM and CDR2 is ANQGSEA in the germline V gene. The CDR3 region has the DNA TGCAGCGTTGAGGGACAGGGGGTGATCCACCATCCCACAGATACGCAGTATCTT. Protein: CSVEGQGVIHHPTDTQYL.

This clonotype was counted at least ten times. This chain joins TRBV30 and TRBJ1-2, with D unresolved. The V end was cut by 0 bases, the J end by 8 bases, with 19 bases between. The germline CDR1 and CDR2 sequences are GTSNPN and SVGIG (reference sequence). The CDR3 is 15 residues long. The CDR3 spells CAWSVGWKGTNGYTF. Here the CDR3 DNA reads TGTGCCTGGAGTGTCGGGTGGAAGGGTACCAACGGCTACACCTTC. Based on the CDR3 plus reference TRBV30 and TRBJ1-2, the full variable domain is SQTIHQWPATLVQPVGSPLSLECTVEGTSNPNLYWYRQAAGRGLQLLFYSVGIGQISSEVPQNLSASRPQDRQFILSSKKLLLSDSGFYLCAWSVGWKGTNGYTFGSGTRLTVV.

This clonotype rates as medium-sized. This chain joins TRBV11-2 and TRBJ2-1, with unresolved D. Looked up from germline, CDR1 is SGHAT and CDR2 is FQNNGV. Trimming left V 5 bases short and J 2 bases short, with 4 bases between. The CDR3 is 12 residues long. This chain's CDR3 is CASSRAYNEQFF. In nucleotides, the CDR3 is TGTGCCAGCAGCAGGGCCTACAATGAGCAGTTCTTC.

This clonotype was counted once. A read error is possible here, since a much larger clone lies one base away. V and J are TRBV11-2 and TRBJ2-1; D unresolved. The CDR3 consists of 17 residues. V was clipped by 1 base and J by 0 bases, with 13 bases between them. Germline V gene sequence: CDR1 SGHAT, CDR2 FQNNGV. Here the CDR3 reads CASSLGNMASSYNEQFF. CDR3 DNA: TGTGCCAGCAGCTTAGGTAACATGGCGAGCTCCTACAATGAGCAGTTCTTC.

Concerning this clonotype: The junction and the germline gene differ at one end; a read error may be behind it. The gene calls are TRBV29-1 and TRBJ2-2; 7 bases are a match to TRBD2. This CDR3 is built from 14 residues. CDR1 and CDR2 from the germline V gene are SQVTM and ANQGSEA. CDR3: CSAEEGGLTGKLFF. CDR3 coding DNA: TGCAGCGCCGAAGAGGGAGGGCTCACCGGGAAGCTGTTTTTT.

Concerning this clonotype itself: Given a much more abundant clone one base away, this may be a read error. The J gene is TRBJ1-4, the V gene TRBV12-3 or TRBV12-4; D is perhaps TRBD1 (6 bases). The ends were cut back, 2 bases at V and 1 base at J, with 11 bases in the middle. The CDR3 extends over 16 amino acids. Written as DNA, the CDR3 is TGTGCCAGCAGTTTACGGGGGCCGGGAACTAATGAAAAACTGTTTTTT. It translates to CASSLRGPGTNEKLFF.

A remark on this clonotype: No conserved phenylalanine or tryptophan is present at the end of the CDR3, so a read error is the likely explanation. The V gene is TRBV11-2, the J gene TRBJ2-7; tentative D call: TRBD1 (5 bases). The CDR3 runs to 15 residues. Germline lookup yields CDR1 SGHAT and CDR2 FQNNGV. The CDR3 is CAGSLATVGLYEQYL. The DNA of the CDR3 is TGTGCCGGCAGTTTAGCAACCGTGGGGCTCTACGAGCAGTACCTC.

This clonotype showed up just a few times. This chain joins TRBV11-2 and TRBJ2-1; D gene ambiguous. Germline loops: CDR1 SGHAT, CDR2 FQNNGV. V was trimmed by 4 bases and J by 0 bases, leaving 16 bases between them. The CDR3 runs to 17 residues. The CDR3 spells CASSYTPLRSSYNEQFF. DNA for the CDR3: TGTGCCAGCAGCTATACCCCACTGAGGAGCTCCTACAATGAGCAGTTCTTC.

This clonotype was counted only a few times. The V gene is TRBV5-4, the J gene TRBJ2-1, with a possible D match to TRBD2 (5 bases). This CDR3 comprises 11 residues. Germline CDR1 SGHNT, CDR2 YYREEE (reference sequence). V was shortened by 2 bases and J by 10 bases, with 7 bases between the two germline ends. CDR3 in amino acids: CASSFSVEQFF. CDR3 DNA sequence: TGTGCCAGCAGCTTTAGCGTCGAGCAGTTCTTC. The variable domain in full, with the rest retrieved from reference TRBV5-4 and TRBJ2-1, is ETGVTQSPTHLIKTRGQQVTLRCSSQSGHNTVSWYQQALGQGPQFIFQYYREEENGRGNFPPRFSGLQFPNYSSELNVNALELDDSALYLCASSFSVEQFFGPGTRLTVL.